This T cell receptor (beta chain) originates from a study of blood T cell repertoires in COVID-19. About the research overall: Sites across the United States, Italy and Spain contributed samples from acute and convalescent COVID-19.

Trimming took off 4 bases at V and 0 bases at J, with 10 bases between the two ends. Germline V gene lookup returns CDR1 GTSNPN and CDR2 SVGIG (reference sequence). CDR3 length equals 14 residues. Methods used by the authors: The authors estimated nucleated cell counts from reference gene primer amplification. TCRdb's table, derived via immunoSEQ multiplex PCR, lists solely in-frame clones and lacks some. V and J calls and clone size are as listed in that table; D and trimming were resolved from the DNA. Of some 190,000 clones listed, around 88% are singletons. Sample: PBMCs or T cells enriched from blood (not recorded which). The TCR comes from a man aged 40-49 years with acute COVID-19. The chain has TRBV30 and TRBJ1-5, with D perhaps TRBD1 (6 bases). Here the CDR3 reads CAWKQGYSNQPQHF. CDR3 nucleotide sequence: TGTGCCTGGAAACAGGGATATAGCAATCAGCCCCAGCATTTT. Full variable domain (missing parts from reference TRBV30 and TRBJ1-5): SQTIHQWPATLVQPVGSPLSLECTVEGTSNPNLYWYRQAAGRGLQLLFYSVGIGQISSEVPQNLSASRPQDRQFILSSKKLLLSDSGFYLCAWKQGYSNQPQHFGDGTRLSIL.